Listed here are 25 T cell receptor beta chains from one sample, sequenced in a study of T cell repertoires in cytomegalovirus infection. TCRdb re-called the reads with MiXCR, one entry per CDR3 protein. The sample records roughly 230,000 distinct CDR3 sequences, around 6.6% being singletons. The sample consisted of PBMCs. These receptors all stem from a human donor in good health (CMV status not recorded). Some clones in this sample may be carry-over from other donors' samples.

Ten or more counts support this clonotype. The CDR3 sequence: CASSPRGGTGNTIYF. The CDR3 DNA reads as TGTGCCAGCAGCCCCCGGGGTGGGACTGGAAACACCATATATTTT. The chain carries TRBV7-2 and TRBJ1-3; D call uncertain. Germline V lookup: CDR1 SGHTA, CDR2 FQGNSA. This CDR3 is 15 amino acids long. V was cut by 5 bases and J by 2 bases, with 13 bases left in between.

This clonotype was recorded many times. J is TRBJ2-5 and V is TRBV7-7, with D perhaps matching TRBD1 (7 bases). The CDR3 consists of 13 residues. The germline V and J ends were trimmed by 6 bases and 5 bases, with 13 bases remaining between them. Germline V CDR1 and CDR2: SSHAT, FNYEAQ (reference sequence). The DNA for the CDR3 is TGTGCCAGCAGTTGGACAGGAGGGGAGACCCAGTACTTC. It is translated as CASSWTGGETQYF.

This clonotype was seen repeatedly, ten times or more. Written as DNA, the CDR3 is TGCAGTGCTAGAAAGTCGTGGGTAGCTGAGACCCAGTACTTC. This codes for CSARKSWVAETQYF. This chain connects TRBV20-1 to TRBJ2-5, with D unclear. The CDR3 loop spans 14 amino acids. Trimming took off 2 bases at V and 5 bases at J, with 15 bases between the two ends. Germline V gene data show CDR1 as DFQATT and CDR2 as SNEGSKA (reference sequence).

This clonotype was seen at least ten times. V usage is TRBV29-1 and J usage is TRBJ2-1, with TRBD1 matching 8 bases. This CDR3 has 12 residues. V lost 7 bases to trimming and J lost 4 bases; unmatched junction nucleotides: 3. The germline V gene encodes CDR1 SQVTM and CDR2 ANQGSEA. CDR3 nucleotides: TGCAGCGCCGGGACAGGTTACAATGAGCAGTTCTTC. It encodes CSAGTGYNEQFF.

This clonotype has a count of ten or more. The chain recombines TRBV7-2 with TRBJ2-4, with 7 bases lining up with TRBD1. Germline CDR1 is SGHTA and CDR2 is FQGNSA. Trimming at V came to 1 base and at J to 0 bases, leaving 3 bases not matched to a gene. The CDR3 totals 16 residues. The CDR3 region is CASSLGDRLAKNIQYF. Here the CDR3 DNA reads TGTGCCAGCAGCTTAGGGGACAGATTAGCCAAAAACATTCAGTACTTC. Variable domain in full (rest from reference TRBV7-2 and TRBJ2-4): GAGVSQSPSNKVTEKGKDVELRCDPISGHTALYWYRQSLGQGLEFLIYFQGNSAPDKSGLPSDRFSAERTGGSVSTLTIQRTQQEDSAVYLCASSLGDRLAKNIQYFGAGTRLSVL.

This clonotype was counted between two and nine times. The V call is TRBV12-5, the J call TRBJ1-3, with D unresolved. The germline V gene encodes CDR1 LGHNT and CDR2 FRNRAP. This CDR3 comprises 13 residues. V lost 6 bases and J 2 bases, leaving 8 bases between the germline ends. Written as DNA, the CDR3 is TGTGCTAGTGGCCTCGAACCTGGAAACACCATATATTTT. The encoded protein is CASGLEPGNTIYF.

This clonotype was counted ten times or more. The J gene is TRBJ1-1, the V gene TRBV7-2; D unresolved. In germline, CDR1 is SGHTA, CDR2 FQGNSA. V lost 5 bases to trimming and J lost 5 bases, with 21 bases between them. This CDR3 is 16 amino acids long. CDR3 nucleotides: TGTGCCAGCAGCGTGAACACAAGGGTAGAAGGTACTGAAGCTTTCTTT. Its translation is CASSVNTRVEGTEAFF.

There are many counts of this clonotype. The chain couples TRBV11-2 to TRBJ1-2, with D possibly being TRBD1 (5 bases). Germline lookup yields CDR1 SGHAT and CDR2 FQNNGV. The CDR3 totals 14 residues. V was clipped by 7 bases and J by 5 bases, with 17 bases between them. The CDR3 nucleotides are TGTGCCAGCACTCCGGGACCGAGTGATTATGGCTACACCTTC. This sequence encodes CASTPGPSDYGYTF.

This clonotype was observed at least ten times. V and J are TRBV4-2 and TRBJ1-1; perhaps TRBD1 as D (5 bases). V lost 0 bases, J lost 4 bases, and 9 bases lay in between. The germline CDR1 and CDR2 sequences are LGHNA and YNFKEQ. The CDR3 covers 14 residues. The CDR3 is CASSQDGGSTEAFF. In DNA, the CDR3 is TGTGCCAGCAGCCAAGATGGGGGTAGCACTGAAGCTTTCTTT.

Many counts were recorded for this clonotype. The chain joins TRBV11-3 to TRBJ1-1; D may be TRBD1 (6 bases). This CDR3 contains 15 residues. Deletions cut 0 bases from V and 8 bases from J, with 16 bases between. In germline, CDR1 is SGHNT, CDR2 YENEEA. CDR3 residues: CASSLEVRDIEEAFF. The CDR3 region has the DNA TGTGCCAGCAGCTTAGAGGTTAGGGACATCGAAGAAGCTTTCTTT.

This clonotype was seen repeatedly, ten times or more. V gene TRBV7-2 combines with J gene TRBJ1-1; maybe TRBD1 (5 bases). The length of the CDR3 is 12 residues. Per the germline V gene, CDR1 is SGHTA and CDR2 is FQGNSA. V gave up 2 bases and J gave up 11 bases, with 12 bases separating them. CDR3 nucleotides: TGTGCCAGCAGCTTACAGGTTCCAGGGGCTTTCTTT. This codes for CASSLQVPGAFF.

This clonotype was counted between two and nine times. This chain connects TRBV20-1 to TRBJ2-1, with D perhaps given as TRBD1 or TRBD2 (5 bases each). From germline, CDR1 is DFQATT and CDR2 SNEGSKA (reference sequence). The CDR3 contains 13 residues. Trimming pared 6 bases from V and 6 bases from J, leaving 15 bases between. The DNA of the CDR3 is TGCAGTGCCCCCAGGGCGGGTGCCAATGAGCAGTTCTTC. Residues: CSAPRAGANEQFF.

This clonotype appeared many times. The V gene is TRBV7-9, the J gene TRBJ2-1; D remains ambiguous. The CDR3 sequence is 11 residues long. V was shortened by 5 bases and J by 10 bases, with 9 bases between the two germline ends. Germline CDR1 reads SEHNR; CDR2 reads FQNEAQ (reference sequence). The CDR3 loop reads CASSALEEQFF. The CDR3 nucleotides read TGTGCCAGCAGCGCCTTAGAGGAGCAGTTCTTC.

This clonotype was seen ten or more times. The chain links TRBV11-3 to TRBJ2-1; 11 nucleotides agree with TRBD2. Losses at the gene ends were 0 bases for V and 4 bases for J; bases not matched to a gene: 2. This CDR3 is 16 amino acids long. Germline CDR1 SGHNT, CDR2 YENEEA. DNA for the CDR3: TGTGCCAGCAGCTTAGATCTAGCGGGGGGATACAATGAGCAGTTCTTC. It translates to CASSLDLAGGYNEQFF.

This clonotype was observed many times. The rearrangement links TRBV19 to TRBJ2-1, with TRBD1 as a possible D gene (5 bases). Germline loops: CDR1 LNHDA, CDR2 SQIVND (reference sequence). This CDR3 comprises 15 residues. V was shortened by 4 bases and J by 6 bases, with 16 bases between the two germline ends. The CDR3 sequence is CASSRGRVLGNEQFF. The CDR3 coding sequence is TGTGCCAGTAGTAGAGGCAGGGTATTAGGCAATGAGCAGTTCTTC. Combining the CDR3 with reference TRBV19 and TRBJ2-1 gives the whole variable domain DGGITQSPKYLFRKEGQNVTLSCEQNLNHDAMYWYRQDPGQGLRLIYYSQIVNDFQKGDIAEGYSVSREKKESFPLTVTSAQKNPTAFYLCASSRGRVLGNEQFFGPGTRLTVL.

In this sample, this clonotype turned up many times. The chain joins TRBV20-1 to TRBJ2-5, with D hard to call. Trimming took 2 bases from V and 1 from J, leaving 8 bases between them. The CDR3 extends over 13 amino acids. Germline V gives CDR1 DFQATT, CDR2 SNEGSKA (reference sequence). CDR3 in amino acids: CSARREIQETQYF. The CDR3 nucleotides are TGCAGTGCTAGAAGGGAAATCCAAGAGACCCAGTACTTC.

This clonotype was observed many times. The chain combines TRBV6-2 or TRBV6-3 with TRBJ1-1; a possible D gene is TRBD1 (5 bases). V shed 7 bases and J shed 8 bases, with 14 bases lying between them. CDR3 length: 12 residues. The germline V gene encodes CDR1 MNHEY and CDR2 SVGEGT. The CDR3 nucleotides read TGTGCCAGCATTGACACAGGAGGAGAAGCTTTCTTT. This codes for CASIDTGGEAFF.

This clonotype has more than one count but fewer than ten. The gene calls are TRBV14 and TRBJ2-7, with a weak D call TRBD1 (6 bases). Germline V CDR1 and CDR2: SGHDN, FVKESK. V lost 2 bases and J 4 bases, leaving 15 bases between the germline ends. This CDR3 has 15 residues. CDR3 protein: CASSQLLGTGYEQYF. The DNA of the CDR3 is TGTGCCAGCAGCCAATTACTCGGAACAGGGTACGAGCAGTACTTC.

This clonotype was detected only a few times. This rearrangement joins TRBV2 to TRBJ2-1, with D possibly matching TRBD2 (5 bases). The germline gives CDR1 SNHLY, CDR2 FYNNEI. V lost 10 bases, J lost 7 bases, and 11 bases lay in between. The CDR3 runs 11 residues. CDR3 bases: TGTGCCACCGTACGAGGGAATGAGCAGTTCTTC. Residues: CATVRGNEQFF.

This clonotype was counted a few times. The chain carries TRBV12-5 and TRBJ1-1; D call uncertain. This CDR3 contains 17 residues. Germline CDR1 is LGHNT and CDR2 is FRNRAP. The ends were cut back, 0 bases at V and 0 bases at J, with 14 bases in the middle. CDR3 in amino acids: CASGLVRLDGVNTEAFF. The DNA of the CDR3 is TGTGCTAGTGGTTTGGTACGGTTAGACGGGGTGAACACTGAAGCTTTCTTT.

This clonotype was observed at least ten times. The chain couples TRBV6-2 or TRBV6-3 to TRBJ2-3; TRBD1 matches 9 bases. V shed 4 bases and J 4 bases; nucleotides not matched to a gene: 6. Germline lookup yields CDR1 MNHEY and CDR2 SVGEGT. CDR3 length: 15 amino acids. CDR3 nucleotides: TGTGCCAGCAGTTCCAGATGGACAGGGGCAGATACGCAGTATTTT. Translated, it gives CASSSRWTGADTQYF.

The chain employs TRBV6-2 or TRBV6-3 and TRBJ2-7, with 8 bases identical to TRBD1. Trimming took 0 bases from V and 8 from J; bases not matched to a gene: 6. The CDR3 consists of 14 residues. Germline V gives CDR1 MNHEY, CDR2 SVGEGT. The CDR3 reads CASSYSRTGYQQYF. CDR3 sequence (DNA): TGTGCCAGCAGTTACTCGAGGACAGGGTACCAGCAGTACTTC.

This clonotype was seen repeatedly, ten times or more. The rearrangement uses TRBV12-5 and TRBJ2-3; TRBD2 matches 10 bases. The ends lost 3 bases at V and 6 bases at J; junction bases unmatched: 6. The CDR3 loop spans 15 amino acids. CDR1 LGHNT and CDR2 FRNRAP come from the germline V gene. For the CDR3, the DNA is TGTGCTAGTGGTTTACCACTAGCGGGGATGGATACGCAGTATTTT. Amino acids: CASGLPLAGMDTQYF.

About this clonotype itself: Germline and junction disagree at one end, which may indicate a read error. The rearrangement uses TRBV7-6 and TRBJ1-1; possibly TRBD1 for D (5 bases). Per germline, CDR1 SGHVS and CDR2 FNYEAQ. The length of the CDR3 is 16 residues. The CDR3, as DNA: TGTGCCAGCAGCTTACTTGGGGCCCTCATGAACCCTGAAGCTTTCTTT. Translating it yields CASSLLGALMNPEAFF.

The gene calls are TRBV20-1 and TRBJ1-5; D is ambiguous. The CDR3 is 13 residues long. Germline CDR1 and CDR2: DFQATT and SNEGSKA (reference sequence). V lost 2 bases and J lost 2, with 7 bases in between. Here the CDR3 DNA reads TGCAGTGCTAGATCCGGGGGCAATCAGCCCCAGCATTTT. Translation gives CSARSGGNQPQHF.